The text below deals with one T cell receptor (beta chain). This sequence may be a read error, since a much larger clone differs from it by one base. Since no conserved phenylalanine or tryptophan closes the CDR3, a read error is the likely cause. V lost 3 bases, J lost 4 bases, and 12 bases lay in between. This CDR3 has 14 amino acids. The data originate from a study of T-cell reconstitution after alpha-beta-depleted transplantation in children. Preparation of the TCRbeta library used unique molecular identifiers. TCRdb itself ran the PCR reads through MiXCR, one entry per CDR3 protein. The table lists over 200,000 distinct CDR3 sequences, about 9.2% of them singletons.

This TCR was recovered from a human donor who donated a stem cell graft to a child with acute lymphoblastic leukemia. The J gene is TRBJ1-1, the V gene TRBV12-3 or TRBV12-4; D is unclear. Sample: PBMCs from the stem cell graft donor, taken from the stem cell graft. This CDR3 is CASSLNLVGTEAFS. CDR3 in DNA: TGTGCCAGCAGTTTGAATCTTGTAGGCACTGAAGCTTTCTCT.